This TCR beta chain was observed in a study of blood T cell repertoires in COVID-19. The wider study: From the United States, Italy and Spain came samples of acute and convalescent COVID-19.

Study processing details: Reference gene primer amplification yielded estimated nucleated cell counts. Produced via immunoSEQ multiplex PCR; TCRdb's table is partial and in-frame only. V, J and clone size were drawn from that table, and D and trimming were deduced from the DNA. The table has 150,000 to 200,000 clones, over 70% seen once. The study assigned cohorts using participant-reported clinical history. The study recruited exposed participants who had met a COVID-19 case within 2 weeks before entry. This clone was seen more than once but under ten times. The clonotype comes from a man aged 70 or older who had been exposed to COVID-19. Sequencing was performed on PBMCs or T cells enriched from blood (not recorded which).

CDR3 sequence (DNA): TGTGCCAGTAGTATAGACGGGAACTATGGCTACACCTTC. Protein sequence: CASSIDGNYGYTF. The chain has TRBV19 and TRBJ1-2; D call uncertain. Germline-derived CDR1 and CDR2 are LNHDA and SQIVND (reference sequence). The CDR3 is made up of 13 amino acids. V dropped 0 bases and J dropped 2 bases, with 4 bases sitting between them.